This TCR beta chain stems from a study of persistence of HIV-infected CD4 T cells. Sequencing used immunoSEQ version 4 in survey mode. Each sample used up to about 1 ug genomic DNA diluted to approximately 10 ng/uL. Some clones are missing from TCRdb's copy, which holds only in-frame ones; the method was immunoSEQ multiplex PCR. Seen here are thousands of clones, less than 70% observed once, and the top ten hold around a fifth. Cells were stimulated with CMV-infected fibroblast lysates at approximately 10 ug/mL. Sorting selected CD4+ T cells upregulating both CD40 ligand and CD69. Suppressive ART was started during chronic HIV-1 infection in these adults. Plasma HIV-1 RNA stayed below 50 copies/mL for at least 4 years. On this clone: The antigen is not known.

The CDR3 extends over 13 amino acids. The V end was cut by 1 base, the J end by 5 bases, with 4 bases between. CDR1 and CDR2 from the germline V gene are SGHNT and YYREEE (reference sequence). Study conclusions and caveats: Antigen-responding cells were enriched for degenerate expanded CDR3beta sequences.

The input for sequencing was CD4+ T cells sorted from PBMCs after roughly 18-hour stimulation, taken from a patient who received antiretroviral therapy. The clonotype was recovered from an adult man with HIV who was CMV-seropositive. V is TRBV5-4 and J is TRBJ1-6; D remains unclear. CDR3: CASSLTDNSPLHF. The CDR3 DNA reads TGTGCCAGCAGCTTGACAGATAATTCACCCCTCCACTTT.